This TCR beta chain derives from a study of siplizumab effects on memory and regulatory T cells. Method: immunoSEQ multiplex PCR; TCRdb's copy keeps in-frame clones and lacks some. The table includes about 18,000 clones, under 50% detected once. Coculture of the mixed lymphocyte reaction cells took place at 37 degrees C and lasted over five days. Concerning this clone itself: Its antigen remains unidentified.

The clonotype comes from a human donor in good health; the cells came from an allogeneic mixed lymphocyte reaction. Sequencing was done on a sample of CFSE-low (dividing) CD4+ T cells sorted from an allogeneic mixed lymphocyte reaction.

The CDR3 nucleotides read TGCGCCAGCAGCTTGTTCATACGACTAGCGGGGGGCCAGCCCTACGAGCAGTACTTC. Amino acid sequence: CASSLFIRLAGGQPYEQYF. The chain joins TRBV5-1 to TRBJ2-7; TRBD2 aligns across 13 bases. Germline values: CDR1 SGHRS, CDR2 YFSETQ. V lost 1 base to trimming and J lost 2 bases; unmatched junction nucleotides: 12. The CDR3 runs 19 residues. The full variable domain, in which reference TRBV5-1 and TRBJ2-7 provide the parts outside the CDR3, is KAGVTQTPRYLIKTRGQQVTLSCSPISGHRSVSWYQQTPGQGLQFLFEYFSETQRNKGNFPGRFSGRQFSNSRSEMNVSTLELGDSALYLCASSLFIRLAGGQPYEQYFGPGTRLTVT.